This T cell receptor (beta chain) was recorded in a study of cytomegalovirus exposure and HLA in healthy donors. General study findings and limits: Among the sequence variants, a highly shared cluster was likely an artifact of sequencing. On later analysis, the bulk of CMV-associated TCR beta chains appeared to be HLA-restricted.

Primers for the PCR totalled 60 Vbeta and 13 Jbeta. Data came from immunoSEQ multiplex PCR; TCRdb stores just in-frame clones and leaves some out. The table lists roughly 120,000 clones, 78% of them singletons. The germline V gene has CDR1 MNHEY and CDR2 SVGAGI. Trimming removed 5 bases from V and 4 bases from J; junction bases left unmatched: 5. This CDR3 has 14 residues. Comments on this clone: Antigen unknown.

This sequence joins TRBV6-5 and TRBJ2-7, with 10 bases aligning to TRBD1. This clonotype was obtained from a woman in her thirties in good health and CMV-seronegative. Specimen: PBMCs. The CDR3: CASSVRGQGYEQYF. The CDR3 DNA follows: TGTGCCAGCAGTGTCCGGGGACAGGGGTACGAGCAGTACTTC.